This passage covers 14 T cell receptor beta chains from one sample sequenced in a study of Ad26.COV2.S vaccination and SARS-CoV-2 variants. Treatment denoted: some 20 received Ad26.COV2.S at low or high dose, single or two shots; several received placebo; per-sample allocation not given. Specimen acquisition occurred on day 63 following the initial vaccine or placebo injection. The repertoire was sequenced with immunoSEQ multiplex PCR; TCRdb's copy has only in-frame clones and lacks some. The data contain hundreds of thousands of clones, about 91% of them singletons. The specimen was peripheral blood, collected in a trial of Ad26.COV2.S vaccine versus placebo. All receptors come from a person between 18 and 60 years old who received the Ad26.COV2.S COVID-19 vaccine or a placebo.

This clone was picked up one time. The J gene is TRBJ1-4, the V gene TRBV6-5; D call uncertain. From germline, CDR1 is MNHEY and CDR2 SVGAGI. V lost 5 bases and J 8 bases, leaving 15 bases between the germline ends. The CDR3 runs to 14 residues. The CDR3 sequence: CASSQDLRGEKLFF. CDR3 DNA sequence: TGTGCCAGCAGTCAGGACCTCCGGGGAGAAAAACTGTTTTTT.

This chain uses TRBV3-1 (or the pseudogene TRBV3-2) with TRBJ1-1; no definite D call. The CDR3 is 14 residues long. V was cut by 2 bases and J by 0 bases, with 7 bases left in between. Per germline, CDR1 LGHDT and CDR2 YNNKEL (reference sequence). The CDR3 loop reads CASSQLTMNTEAFF. In nucleotides, the CDR3 is TGTGCCAGCAGCCAACTCACCATGAACACTGAAGCTTTCTTT.

CDR3 sequence (DNA): TGTGCCAGTACCCCAGGGGCTACCTCTGGAAACACCATATATTTT. Encoded protein: CASTPGATSGNTIYF. The rearrangement links TRBV19 to TRBJ1-3, with D possibly matching TRBD1 (6 bases). V lost 7 bases and J lost 0, with 13 bases in between. The CDR3 consists of 15 residues. From germline, CDR1 is LNHDA and CDR2 SQIVND (reference sequence).

This clone has just a few counts. J is TRBJ2-1 and V is TRBV2, with D perhaps matching TRBD2 (5 bases). The CDR3 sequence is 14 residues long. The germline V and J ends were trimmed by 6 bases and 9 bases, with 18 bases remaining between them. The germline V gene has CDR1 SNHLY and CDR2 FYNNEI. Here the CDR3 reads CASRDRVGAGEQFF. The CDR3 DNA reads TGTGCCAGCAGGGATAGAGTGGGAGCTGGTGAGCAGTTCTTC.

The rearrangement links TRBV7-9 to TRBJ2-3, with D possibly TRBD1 on 6 matching bases. This CDR3 has 16 residues. Germline loops: CDR1 SEHNR, CDR2 FQNEAQ (reference sequence). V lost 2 bases and J lost 5, with 17 bases in between. Written as DNA, the CDR3 is TGTGCCAGCAGCTTAAGGGGGTCCCCCGTCCGAGATACGCAGTATTTT. Its protein product is CASSLRGSPVRDTQYF.

The V gene is TRBV2, the J gene TRBJ1-2, with D perhaps TRBD1 (5 bases). The CDR3 loop spans 13 amino acids. The V gene's germline CDR1 is SNHLY and CDR2 FYNNEI. The ends were cut back, 1 base at V and 4 bases at J, with 7 bases in the middle. CDR3 loop: CASSEGTSYGYTF. Here the CDR3 DNA reads TGTGCCAGCAGTGAAGGGACAAGCTATGGCTACACCTTC. The whole variable domain, remainder taken from reference TRBV2 and TRBJ1-2, is EPEVTQTPSHQVTQMGQEVILRCVPISNHLYFYWYRQILGQKVEFLVSFYNNEISEKSEIFDDQFSVERPDGSNFTLKIRSTKLEDSAMYFCASSEGTSYGYTFGSGTRLTVV.

A few counts support this clone. V is TRBV4-2 and J is TRBJ1-6, with D possibly TRBD1 on 5 matching bases. This CDR3 region has 17 residues. V lost 6 bases and J 3 bases, leaving 18 bases between the germline ends. The V gene's germline CDR1 is LGHNA and CDR2 YNFKEQ. CDR3 in DNA: TGTGCCAGCAGGGTATCGACAGCCAAAGGCTATAATTCACCCCTCCACTTT. Translation gives CASRVSTAKGYNSPLHF.

V is TRBV4-3 and J is TRBJ1-5, with D uncertain. CDR1 is LGHNA and CDR2 is YSLEER in the germline V gene. This CDR3 has 16 amino acids. The ends were cut back, 2 bases at V and 3 bases at J, with 14 bases in the middle. CDR3 DNA sequence: TGCGCCAGCAGCCAATGGGAGGACGGCGTCAATCAGCCCCAGCATTTT. Amino acid sequence: CASSQWEDGVNQPQHF.

This clone was seen once. The rearrangement joins TRBV7-2 to TRBJ2-5; D may be TRBD2 (6 bases). The CDR3 is made up of 15 amino acids. The germline V and J ends were trimmed by 1 base and 4 bases, with 13 bases remaining between them. Germline CDR1 reads SGHTA; CDR2 reads FQGNSA. The CDR3 region has the DNA TGTGCCAGCAGCTTAGTCGGGGGAGGTGGAGAGACCCAGTACTTC. It yields the protein CASSLVGGGGETQYF.

This chain links TRBV7-9 with TRBJ1-5; D unresolved. The V gene's germline CDR1 is SEHNR and CDR2 FQNEAQ (reference sequence). V dropped 1 base and J dropped 1 base, with 11 bases sitting between them. The CDR3 totals 16 residues. In nucleotides, the CDR3 is TGTGCCAGCAGCTTAGGAAGTAGCATCAGCAATCAGCCCCAGCATTTT. Encoded protein: CASSLGSSISNQPQHF.

Only a few counts were recorded for this clone. This chain connects TRBV7-2 to TRBJ1-5, with D perhaps TRBD1 (6 bases). Trimming pared 8 bases from V and 9 bases from J, leaving 17 bases between. The CDR3 extends over 13 amino acids. In germline, CDR1 is SGHTA, CDR2 FQGNSA. CDR3 sequence (DNA): TGTGCCAGCGGGGTGTGGGGGACATCGCCCCAGCATTTT. Residues: CASGVWGTSPQHF.

This chain connects TRBV20-1 to TRBJ1-2; D might be TRBD1 (5 bases). CDR1 DFQATT and CDR2 SNEGSKA come from the germline V gene (reference sequence). CDR3 length equals 11 residues. V was clipped by 6 bases and J by 4 bases, with 9 bases between them. CDR3: CSAGGSYGYTF. Here the CDR3 DNA reads TGCAGTGCGGGGGGGAGCTATGGCTACACCTTC.

The CDR3 DNA reads as TGTGCCAGCAGCTTATGGGGTGGGAACACCGGGGAGCTGTTTTTT. Protein product: CASSLWGGNTGELFF. V gene TRBV7-3 combines with J gene TRBJ2-2; D not certain. V lost 2 bases, J lost 1 base, and 8 bases lay in between. Per the germline V gene, CDR1 is SGHTA and CDR2 is FQGTGA. The CDR3 length is 15 residues.

The chain is built from TRBV5-6 and TRBJ2-5, with 10 bases aligning to TRBD1. The V segment lost 3 bases and the J segment 7 bases; nucleotides outside the gene matches: 3. CDR1 and CDR2 (germline): SGHDT, YYEEEE. The CDR3 runs to 13 residues. CDR3 sequence: CASSWDRGGTQYF. CDR3 DNA sequence: TGTGCCAGCAGCTGGGACAGGGGAGGGACCCAGTACTTC. The full variable domain, completed using reference TRBV5-6 and TRBJ2-5, is DAGVTQSPTHLIKTRGQQVTLRCSPKSGHDTVSWYQQALGQGPQFIFQYYEEEERQRGNFPDRFSGHQFPNYSSELNVNALLLGDSALYLCASSWDRGGTQYFGPGTRLLVL.